Below, 27 T cell receptor beta chains from the same sample are listed, as sequenced in a study of siplizumab effects on memory and regulatory T cells. TCRdb's table, derived via immunoSEQ multiplex PCR, lists solely in-frame clones and lacks some. The profile covers approximately 92,000 clones, with 90% to 95% appearing a single time and about 1.5% taken by the ten largest. The sequenced sample consisted of non-Treg CD4+ T cells sorted from blood. Every receptor here comes from a human donor in good health.

This rearrangement joins TRBV14 to TRBJ2-3, with TRBD1 identical over 8 bases. Per the germline V gene, CDR1 is SGHDN and CDR2 is FVKESK. This CDR3 has 16 residues. V trimming: 0 bases; J trimming: 5 bases; junction bases outside the gene matches: 7. The CDR3 coding sequence is TGTGCCAGCAGCCAAGATGTGGACAGGGCAGTAGATACGCAGTATTTT. Amino acids: CASSQDVDRAVDTQYF. Together with reference TRBV14 and TRBJ2-3, the CDR3 gives the full variable domain: EAGVTQFPSHSVIEKGQTVTLRCDPISGHDNLYWYRRVMGKEIKFLLHFVKESKQDESGMPNNRFLAERTGGTYSTLKVQPAELEDSGVYFCASSQDVDRAVDTQYFGPGTRLTVL.

This clone was found once. The chain combines TRBV19 with TRBJ2-1; 9 bases align to TRBD1. There are 15 residues in the CDR3. Per the germline V gene, CDR1 is LNHDA and CDR2 is SQIVND (reference sequence). Germline trimming cut 6 bases from V and 6 bases from J; bases unmatched to any gene: 9. The CDR3 here is CASRPGQGNSNEQFF. The DNA for the CDR3 is TGTGCCAGTAGACCGGGACAGGGAAATTCCAATGAGCAGTTCTTC.

V gene TRBV19 combines with J gene TRBJ2-7; D might be TRBD2 (5 bases). The V end lost 1 base, the J end lost 1 base, and 8 bases lay between the germline ends. The CDR3 spans 14 residues. Germline V CDR1 and CDR2: LNHDA, SQIVND (reference sequence). The DNA of the CDR3 is TGTGCCAGTAGTATAGTTTCGGGGTCCTACGAGCAGTACTTC. It translates to CASSIVSGSYEQYF.

V usage is TRBV6-4 and J usage is TRBJ2-7; a weak D match, TRBD2 (6 bases). The V end lost 8 bases, the J end lost 0 bases, and 14 bases lay between the germline ends. This CDR3 contains 14 residues. Germline values: CDR1 MRHNA, CDR2 SNTAGT. CDR3 sequence: CASPNGGSSYEQYF. The CDR3 DNA reads TGTGCCAGCCCAAACGGAGGGAGCTCCTACGAGCAGTACTTC.

V usage is TRBV25-1 and J usage is TRBJ1-6, with 9 bases fitting TRBD1. Germline assignment: CDR1 MGHDK and CDR2 SYGVNS. Unmatched junction bases numbered 2, after V lost 8 bases and J lost 9 bases. CDR3 length: 12 residues. The CDR3 reads CASRDRVSPLHF. The CDR3 DNA follows: TGTGCCAGCCGGGACAGGGTTTCACCCCTCCACTTT.

This rearrangement joins TRBV29-1 to TRBJ1-1; tentatively, D is TRBD1 (5 bases). The CDR3 has 13 residues. Germline CDR1 is SQVTM and CDR2 is ANQGSEA. Trimming left V 8 bases short and J 5 bases short, with 18 bases between. This chain's CDR3 is CSLLGPGATEAFF. CDR3 bases: TGCAGCCTGTTGGGGCCCGGAGCTACTGAAGCTTTCTTT. The full variable domain, its missing parts supplied by reference TRBV29-1 and TRBJ1-1, is SAVISQKPSRDICQRGTSLTIQCQVDSQVTMMFWYRQQPGQSLTLIATANQGSEATYESGFVIDKFPISRPNLTFSTLTVSNMSPEDSSIYLCSLLGPGATEAFFGQGTRLTVV.

The chain recombines TRBV10-3 with TRBJ2-5; D might be TRBD1 (5 bases). There are 15 residues in the CDR3. Trimming took 10 bases from V and 3 from J, leaving 21 bases between them. Germline loops: CDR1 ENHRY, CDR2 SYGVKD. The CDR3 DNA follows: TGTGCCACTTCTTCGACAGAAGGGTGGGAAGAGACCCAGTACTTC. Protein sequence: CATSSTEGWEETQYF.

The V call is TRBV4-1, the J call TRBJ2-3, with TRBD1 as a possible D gene (6 bases). CDR3 length equals 17 residues. Germline V gene sequence: CDR1 MGHRA, CDR2 YSYEKL. V was cut by 0 bases and J by 2 bases, with 15 bases left in between. In DNA form, the CDR3 reads TGCGCCAGCAGCCAAGATTGGGGGCCGGCCTTCACAGATACGCAGTATTTT. Protein sequence: CASSQDWGPAFTDTQYF.

This chain uses TRBV19 with TRBJ2-3; no clear D. CDR1 and CDR2 (germline): LNHDA, SQIVND (reference sequence). This CDR3 has 12 residues. The V end was cut by 8 bases, the J end by 6 bases, with 12 bases between. The CDR3 here is CASRQAGDTQYF. The DNA for the CDR3 is TGTGCCAGTCGCCAGGCCGGGGATACGCAGTATTTT.

The V and J genes are TRBV11-2 and TRBJ2-5; maybe TRBD2 (6 bases). Trimming took off 1 base at V and 4 bases at J, with 7 bases between the two ends. Germline V lookup: CDR1 SGHAT, CDR2 FQNNGV. This CDR3 contains 13 residues. Written as DNA, the CDR3 is TGTGCCAGCAGCTTAGCCGGGAGAGAGACCCAGTACTTC. Its protein product is CASSLAGRETQYF.

The chain links TRBV30 to TRBJ2-6, with unresolved D. Deletions cut 5 bases from V and 2 bases from J, with 7 bases between. The CDR3 runs to 13 residues. Germline lookup yields CDR1 GTSNPN and CDR2 SVGIG (reference sequence). As DNA, the CDR3 is TGTGCCTGGGCGGCTACTGGGGCCAACGTCCTGACTTTC. As protein: CAWAATGANVLTF. The entire variable domain, with the rest obtained from reference TRBV30 and TRBJ2-6, is as follows: SQTIHQWPATLVQPVGSPLSLECTVEGTSNPNLYWYRQAAGRGLQLLFYSVGIGQISSEVPQNLSASRPQDRQFILSSKKLLLSDSGFYLCAWAATGANVLTFGAGSRLTVL.

The gene calls are TRBV18 and TRBJ2-7, with TRBD1 matching over 10 bases. With 3 bases clipped from V and 6 bases from J, the junction kept 5 bases outside the gene matches. CDR1 is KGHSH, CDR2 LQKENI, per germline. This CDR3 is 14 amino acids long. The DNA for the CDR3 is TGTGCCAGCTCACCGGGACAGGGGCGTCGCGAGCAGTACTTC. It codes for CASSPGQGRREQYF.

V and J are TRBV4-1 and TRBJ2-6, with D perhaps TRBD1 (5 bases). The germline V gene has CDR1 MGHRA and CDR2 YSYEKL. Trimming shortened V by 2 bases and J by 4 bases, and 15 bases separated the two germline ends. This CDR3 region has 17 residues. CDR3 nucleotides: TGCGCCAGCAGCCAACCTCAGCAGGGTCCCGGGGCCAACGTCCTGACTTTC. It is translated as CASSQPQQGPGANVLTF.

This chain uses TRBV18 with TRBJ2-1; 8 nucleotides align to TRBD1. CDR3 length: 14 residues. Germline-derived CDR1 and CDR2 are KGHSH and LQKENI. Trimming at V came to 3 bases and at J to 6 bases, leaving 4 bases not matched to a gene. The CDR3 loop reads CASSPRQGINEQFF. For the CDR3, the DNA is TGTGCCAGCTCACCCCGACAGGGGATCAATGAGCAGTTCTTC.

This clone was detected a few times. This sequence joins TRBV7-3 and TRBJ2-3; D might be TRBD1 (6 bases). This CDR3 region has 15 residues. Between the trimmed V and J ends, which lost 5 bases and 3 bases, there was a span of 15 bases. The germline V gene encodes CDR1 SGHTA and CDR2 FQGTGA. CDR3 in DNA: TGTGCCAGCAGCCCCACAGGGTCCTGGACAGATACGCAGTATTTT. Translating it yields CASSPTGSWTDTQYF. Looking up the rest from reference TRBV7-3 and TRBJ2-3 gives the full variable domain: GAGVSQTPSNKVTEKGKYVELRCDPISGHTALYWYRQSLGQGPEFLIYFQGTGAADDSGLPNDRFFAVRPEGSVSTLKIQRTERGDSAVYLCASSPTGSWTDTQYFGPGTRLTVL.

V usage is TRBV29-1 and J usage is TRBJ1-5; D ambiguous. The CDR3 is made up of 13 amino acids. The V gene's germline CDR1 is SQVTM and CDR2 ANQGSEA. Trimming shortened V by 7 bases and J by 5 bases, and 15 bases separated the two germline ends. CDR3 DNA: TGCAGCGCCCGATCGGACGGAGATCAGCCCCAGCATTTT. Amino acids: CSARSDGDQPQHF.

V gene TRBV11-1 combines with J gene TRBJ2-7; no clear D gene. The length of the CDR3 is 16 residues. Germline values: CDR1 SGHAT, CDR2 FQDESV (reference sequence). Trimming stripped 5 bases from V and 6 bases from J, with 23 bases between. CDR3 in DNA: TGTGCCAGCAGCCTGAAAAACAGAATGTCTTTTCCCGAGCAGTACTTC. Encoded protein: CASSLKNRMSFPEQYF.

The chain uses TRBV15 and TRBJ2-2, with D unresolved. CDR3 size: 15 residues. The ends were cut back, 4 bases at V and 0 bases at J, with 9 bases in the middle. Germline-derived CDR1 and CDR2 are LNHNV and YYDKDF (reference sequence). The CDR3 coding sequence is TGTGCCACCAGCAAAGTGATTACGAACACCGGGGAGCTGTTTTTT. Translating gives CATSKVITNTGELFF.

The J gene is TRBJ2-7, the V gene TRBV28; no clear D gene. The CDR3 extends over 11 amino acids. Trimming removed 5 bases from V and 5 bases from J, with 7 bases in between. Germline loops: CDR1 MDHEN, CDR2 SYDVKM. CDR3 bases: TGTGCCAGCAGTCAGTTGGACGAGCAGTACTTC. Translating it yields CASSQLDEQYF.

Remarks on this clone: Different DNA sequences within this sample yield the same CDR3. The V and J genes are TRBV6-1 and TRBJ1-4; the match to TRBD1 covers 9 bases. This CDR3 spans 14 amino acids. Trimming removed 8 bases from V and 8 bases from J; junction bases left unmatched: 9. The V gene's germline CDR1 is MNHNS and CDR2 SASEGT. CDR3 sequence reads: CASRWDRAGEKLFF. In nucleotides, the CDR3 is TGTGCCAGCCGCTGGGACAGGGCCGGCGAAAAACTGTTTTTT.

The chain couples TRBV7-2 to TRBJ2-3, with TRBD2 matching over 13 bases. Germline-derived CDR1 and CDR2 are SGHTA and FQGNSA. The CDR3 runs to 16 residues. J lost 4 bases, V lost 5 bases, and 6 bases had no gene match. CDR3 nucleotide sequence: TGTGCCAGCAGCCTACGACTAGCGGGAGGTTCAGATACGCAGTATTTT. As protein: CASSLRLAGGSDTQYF.

V is TRBV14 and J is TRBJ1-2, with unresolved D. There are 16 residues in the CDR3. From germline, CDR1 is SGHDN and CDR2 FVKESK. Trimming pared 4 bases from V and 4 bases from J, leaving 19 bases between. The CDR3 DNA reads as TGTGCCAGCAGCCGAAACCTTCCGGTAGGGAGCTATGGCTACACCTTC. This encodes CASSRNLPVGSYGYTF. The whole variable domain, filled in from reference TRBV14 and TRBJ1-2, reads EAGVTQFPSHSVIEKGQTVTLRCDPISGHDNLYWYRRVMGKEIKFLLHFVKESKQDESGMPNNRFLAERTGGTYSTLKVQPAELEDSGVYFCASSRNLPVGSYGYTFGSGTRLTVV.

The chain joins TRBV27 to TRBJ2-5, with unresolved D. Germline V gene lookup returns CDR1 MNHEY and CDR2 SMNVEV (reference sequence). With 4 bases removed from V and 5 bases from J, the gap between germline ends came to 14 bases. This CDR3 is built from 14 residues. The CDR3 is CASSSHLEQETQYF. The DNA for the CDR3 is TGTGCCAGCAGTTCCCATCTTGAGCAGGAGACCCAGTACTTC.

The chain couples TRBV19 to TRBJ2-2; 7 nucleotides align to TRBD2. The CDR3 contains 15 residues. Trimming cost V 7 bases and J 3 bases; bases outside gene matches: 8. Germline V gene lookup returns CDR1 LNHDA and CDR2 SQIVND (reference sequence). The DNA of the CDR3 is TGTGCCAGTAAGCGGGAACGGTCGGACACCGGGGAGCTGTTTTTT. Translating it yields CASKRERSDTGELFF.

This sequence joins TRBV14 and TRBJ2-5; the D is unclear. The germline V gene encodes CDR1 SGHDN and CDR2 FVKESK. V shed 3 bases and J shed 5 bases, with 7 bases lying between them. The CDR3 is 12 residues long. For the CDR3, the DNA is TGTGCCAGCAGCCAGATACAGGAGACCCAGTACTTC. Translated: CASSQIQETQYF. Complete variable domain (other parts from reference TRBV14 and TRBJ2-5): EAGVTQFPSHSVIEKGQTVTLRCDPISGHDNLYWYRRVMGKEIKFLLHFVKESKQDESGMPNNRFLAERTGGTYSTLKVQPAELEDSGVYFCASSQIQETQYFGPGTRLLVL.

The chain employs TRBV9 and TRBJ1-4; tentatively, D is TRBD1 (5 bases). Germline assignment: CDR1 SGDLS and CDR2 YYNGEE. The CDR3 length is 18 residues. The V gene lost 4 bases and the J gene lost 7 bases, with 26 bases spanning the gap. The CDR3 region has the DNA TGTGCCAGCAGCCCCGCGGGGCCGATGACCGACCGGAGTGAAAAACTGTTTTTT. Its protein product is CASSPAGPMTDRSEKLFF.

The J gene is TRBJ2-5, the V gene TRBV7-3; 7 positions match TRBD1. The CDR3 contains 14 residues. J gave up 0 bases and V 8 bases, and 6 bases lay outside the gene matches. CDR1 is SGHTA and CDR2 is FQGTGA in the germline V gene. The CDR3 sequence is CASRQGPNQETQYF. CDR3 bases: TGTGCCAGCCGACAGGGACCCAACCAAGAGACCCAGTACTTC.